These 5 T cell receptor beta chains were all obtained from the same sample, sequenced in a study of cytomegalovirus exposure and HLA in healthy donors. The primer mix had 60 Vbeta and 13 Jbeta primers. Assay used: immunoSEQ multiplex PCR; TCRdb lists only in-frame clones, some missing. The sample carries around 150,000 clones, about 64% recorded once. Sequences were obtained from PBMCs. These receptors all stem from a middle-aged man in good health and CMV-seronegative.

The genes are TRBV5-1 and TRBJ2-5, with TRBD2 matching over 8 bases. Per the germline V gene, CDR1 is SGHRS and CDR2 is YFSETQ. Trimming cost V 0 bases and J 3 bases; bases outside gene matches: 4. The CDR3 covers 15 residues. The CDR3 region is CASSLGTSGKETQYF. CDR3 coding DNA: TGCGCCAGCAGCTTGGGAACTAGCGGTAAAGAGACCCAGTACTTC.

The gene calls are TRBV18 and TRBJ2-1, with TRBD2 matching 8 bases. The junction had 14 bases not matched to a gene; V was cut back by 2 bases and J by 8 bases. CDR1 and CDR2 from the germline V gene are KGHSH and LQKENI. The CDR3 spans 17 residues. For the CDR3, the DNA is TGTGCCAGCTCACCATACGTGCGGGGGGCCGGAAATGATGAGCAGTTCTTC. As protein: CASSPYVRGAGNDEQFF.

The CDR3 spells CASSRTSGGVWETQYF. In DNA, the CDR3 is TGCGCCAGCAGCAGGACTAGCGGGGGGGTTTGGGAGACCCAGTACTTC. The chain joins TRBV5-1 to TRBJ2-7; 15 bases fit TRBD2. TRBJ2-5 explains the end of the DNA better; the J call may be wrong. From germline, CDR1 is SGHRS and CDR2 YFSETQ. This CDR3 is built from 16 residues.

The chain uses TRBV7-2 and TRBJ2-5; 7 bases are a match to TRBD2. J gave up 2 bases and V 1 base, and 13 bases lay outside the gene matches. CDR1 and CDR2 from the germline V gene are SGHTA and FQGNSA. This CDR3 has 18 residues. CDR3: CASSLVGTRLAEQETQYF. For the CDR3, the DNA is TGTGCCAGCAGCTTAGTTGGTACCCGGCTAGCGGAACAAGAGACCCAGTACTTC.

V gene TRBV6-1 combines with J gene TRBJ1-5; the D is unclear. V dropped 1 base and J dropped 3 bases, with 13 bases sitting between them. This CDR3 is built from 16 residues. Germline V gives CDR1 MNHNS, CDR2 SASEGT. The CDR3, as DNA: TGTGCCAGCAGTGAAGACGTTAGCGGCCTCAATCAGCCCCAGCATTTT. Translated, it gives CASSEDVSGLNQPQHF.